The 30 T cell receptor beta chains in this list originate from one sample, sequenced in a study of T cell responses to AZD1222 COVID-19 vaccine (dated by TCRdb to the early 2020s). Libraries were built with the immunoSEQ multiplex PCR assay. The clones in this table, taken by TCRdb from immuneACCESS, are in-frame only. Not every clone is retained; where verified, under half of the shortfall comes from an unresolved V gene, and the cause of the rest is unknown. This sample lists about 140,000 clones; 88% were detected once. The ten largest clones represent approximately 5.4% of the sample. In light of the paper, this sample's time point label describes: about 28 days (+/-7) after the second vaccine dose. Sample treatment or condition, as interpreted from the label and publication: meningococcal conjugate vaccine given as trial control. This specimen consisted of peripheral blood, obtained 28 days after the second dose of the MenACWY control vaccine. The receptors originated from an adult who received the MenACWY meningococcal vaccine as a control.

This chain joins TRBV9 and TRBJ1-1, with 8 nucleotides matching TRBD1. Unmatched junction bases numbered 7, after V lost 4 bases and J lost 2 bases. The CDR3 runs to 15 residues. Per the germline V gene, CDR1 is SGDLS and CDR2 is YYNGEE. The DNA for the CDR3 is TGTGCCAGCAGCCTGTATGACAGGGGTAACACTGAAGCTTTCTTT. It yields the protein CASSLYDRGNTEAFF.

The rearrangement links TRBV5-1 to TRBJ1-2, with TRBD1 matching over 9 bases. CDR1 is SGHRS, CDR2 YFSETQ, per germline. The CDR3 is 16 amino acids. The J segment lost 1 base and the V segment lost 1 base, leaving 5 bases of the junction unmatched. Written as DNA, the CDR3 is TGCGCCAGCAGCTTGAACAGGGGGCCAGATAACTATGGCTACACCTTC. Its protein is CASSLNRGPDNYGYTF.

The chain recombines TRBV2 with TRBJ2-5, with no clear D. Germline CDR1 and CDR2: SNHLY and FYNNEI. The CDR3 is 13 residues long. V shed 10 bases and J shed 5 bases, with 17 bases lying between them. The CDR3 sequence is CAITMVSRETQYF. The CDR3 bases are TGTGCCATTACGATGGTTAGTAGGGAGACCCAGTACTTC.

The chain joins TRBV5-1 to TRBJ1-3; D is ambiguous. V was clipped by 0 bases and J by 0 bases, with 13 bases between them. Germline-derived CDR1 and CDR2 are SGHRS and YFSETQ. The CDR3 is 17 residues long. This CDR3 reads CASSLEGGLSSGNTIYF. The CDR3 DNA follows: TGCGCCAGCAGCTTGGAAGGAGGCCTGAGCTCTGGAAACACCATATATTTT.

The CDR3 sequence is CASSQGDSNQPQHF. The CDR3 nucleotides are TGTGCCAGCAGCCAGGGGGATAGCAATCAGCCCCAGCATTTT. The V gene is TRBV11-3, the J gene TRBJ1-5; 7 bases fit TRBD1. V trimming: 5 bases; J trimming: 0 bases; junction bases outside the gene matches: 1. The CDR3 loop spans 14 amino acids. CDR1 and CDR2 (germline): SGHNT, YENEEA. Looking up the rest from reference TRBV11-3 and TRBJ1-5 gives the full variable domain: EAGVVQSPRYKIIEKKQPVAFWCNPISGHNTLYWYLQNLGQGPELLIRYENEEAVDDSQLPKDRFSAERLKGVDSTLKIQPAELGDSAVYLCASSQGDSNQPQHFGDGTRLSIL.

The chain combines TRBV7-2 with TRBJ2-2; 10 nucleotides line up with TRBD1. CDR3 length: 17 residues. Germline V CDR1 and CDR2: SGHTA, FQGNSA. After removal of 1 base from V and 7 bases from J, the junction contained 9 bases not matched to a gene. CDR3: CASSLVAGQGMFGELFF. The DNA for the CDR3 is TGTGCCAGCAGCTTAGTTGCGGGACAGGGGATGTTCGGGGAGCTGTTTTTT. The complete variable domain, with remaining parts taken from reference TRBV7-2 and TRBJ2-2, reads GAGVSQSPSNKVTEKGKDVELRCDPISGHTALYWYRQSLGQGLEFLIYFQGNSAPDKSGLPSDRFSAERTGGSVSTLTIQRTQQEDSAVYLCASSLVAGQGMFGELFFGEGSRLTVL.

In DNA, the CDR3 is TGTGCCAGCAGCGTAGCGGGACAGGGGGATGGCTACACCTTC. Protein: CASSVAGQGDGYTF. The genes are TRBV9 and TRBJ1-2; 11 nucleotides agree with TRBD1. V trimming: 0 bases; J trimming: 6 bases; junction bases outside the gene matches: 1. The CDR3 extends over 14 amino acids. The germline CDR1 and CDR2 sequences are SGDLS and YYNGEE.

The chain uses TRBV6-2 or TRBV6-3 and TRBJ1-5, with 11 bases aligning to TRBD1. The J segment lost 2 bases and the V segment lost 5 bases, leaving 5 bases of the junction unmatched. The length of the CDR3 is 16 residues. Germline loops: CDR1 MNHEY, CDR2 SVGEGT. CDR3 amino acids: CASSKPGQGGNQPQHF. In DNA form, the CDR3 reads TGTGCCAGCAGTAAACCGGGACAGGGGGGCAATCAGCCCCAGCATTTT.

The chain combines TRBV30 with TRBJ1-6; TRBD1 is a possible D gene (6 bases). V dropped 6 bases and J dropped 0 bases, with 18 bases sitting between them. CDR1 GTSNPN and CDR2 SVGIG come from the germline V gene (reference sequence). The CDR3 loop spans 17 amino acids. The CDR3 DNA is TGTGCCTGTTTCCGGACAGAGAGCAGCTCCTATAATTCACCCCTCCACTTT. Translated: CACFRTESSSYNSPLHF. Based on the CDR3 plus reference TRBV30 and TRBJ1-6, the full variable domain is SQTIHQWPATLVQPVGSPLSLECTVEGTSNPNLYWYRQAAGRGLQLLFYSVGIGQISSEVPQNLSASRPQDRQFILSSKKLLLSDSGFYLCACFRTESSSYNSPLHFGNGTRLTVT.

This chain joins TRBV30 and TRBJ1-1; 7 positions agree with TRBD1. V trimming: 1 base; J trimming: 0 bases; junction bases outside the gene matches: 5. This CDR3 is 15 amino acids long. The germline V gene has CDR1 GTSNPN and CDR2 SVGIG (reference sequence). The CDR3 spells CAWSAQTGMNTEAFF. The CDR3, as DNA: TGTGCCTGGAGTGCCCAGACAGGGATGAACACTGAAGCTTTCTTT.

The chain is built from TRBV20-1 and TRBJ1-1, with 7 nucleotides matching TRBD1. This CDR3 is built from 11 residues. V lost 4 bases to trimming and J lost 11 bases; unmatched junction nucleotides: 7. Per the germline V gene, CDR1 is DFQATT and CDR2 is SNEGSKA (reference sequence). The CDR3 sequence: CSAKTDRAAFF. The CDR3 DNA reads TGCAGTGCTAAAACCGACAGGGCTGCTTTCTTT.

The chain joins TRBV11-2 to TRBJ2-1; TRBD2 matches 9 bases. Germline CDR1 and CDR2: SGHAT and FQNNGV. V lost 1 base and J lost 2; bases outside the gene matches: 3. The CDR3 runs 16 residues. The CDR3 coding sequence is TGTGCCAGCAGCTTAGGCGGCGGGAGGGCCTACAATGAGCAGTTCTTC. Its protein product is CASSLGGGRAYNEQFF.

This clone was picked up one time. The chain is built from TRBV28 and TRBJ1-1; TRBD1 might be the D (5 bases). The V gene's germline CDR1 is MDHEN and CDR2 SYDVKM. CDR3 length: 18 residues. Trimming left V 6 bases short and J 6 bases short, with 29 bases between. CDR3 DNA sequence: TGTGCCAGCAGACTTGATTCCTCCGGGACTTTCCTGGCGGCTGAAGCTTTCTTT. Translation gives CASRLDSSGTFLAAEAFF.

The rearrangement links TRBV9 to TRBJ1-1; D ambiguous. The CDR3 spans 14 residues. Germline CDR1 SGDLS, CDR2 YYNGEE. The ends were cut back, 4 bases at V and 2 bases at J, with 12 bases in the middle. CDR3 residues: CASSPVGDNTEAFF. Here the CDR3 DNA reads TGTGCCAGCAGCCCCGTCGGAGACAACACTGAAGCTTTCTTT.

This chain links TRBV5-1 with TRBJ1-5; D is possibly TRBD1 (6 bases). Germline V CDR1 and CDR2: SGHRS, YFSETQ. The CDR3 loop spans 13 amino acids. The germline V and J ends were trimmed by 7 bases and 9 bases, with 17 bases remaining between them. The CDR3 here is CASRIGGSGPQHF. Written as DNA, the CDR3 is TGCGCCAGCCGCATAGGGGGGTCCGGGCCCCAGCATTTT.

This chain joins TRBV15 and TRBJ2-7, with 7 positions matching TRBD2. Germline V gene sequence: CDR1 LNHNV, CDR2 YYDKDF (reference sequence). The CDR3 is 16 residues long. Trimming took 5 bases from V and 4 from J; bases not matched to a gene: 14. The CDR3 loop reads CATSRGESGISYEQYF. CDR3 nucleotide sequence: TGTGCCACCAGCCGGGGGGAAAGCGGGATCAGTTACGAGCAGTACTTC. Drawing the rest from reference TRBV15 and TRBJ2-7, the complete variable domain is DAMVIQNPRYQVTQFGKPVTLSCSQTLNHNVMYWYQQKSSQAPKLLFHYYDKDFNNEADTPDNFQSRRPNTSFCFLDIRSPGLGDTAMYLCATSRGESGISYEQYFGPGTRLTVT.

V gene TRBV18 combines with J gene TRBJ1-2; 11 bases map to TRBD1. Germline CDR1 reads KGHSH; CDR2 reads LQKENI. The V and J ends lost 3 bases and 12 bases, in that order; junction bases with no gene match: 6. The CDR3 totals 13 residues. CDR3 residues: CASSPGQGDRHTF. CDR3 in DNA: TGTGCCAGCTCACCGGGACAGGGGGATCGCCACACCTTC.

The chain has TRBV7-2 and TRBJ2-7, with 9 nucleotides matching TRBD2. The CDR3 extends over 14 amino acids. The V and J ends lost 0 bases and 6 bases, in that order; junction bases with no gene match: 3. From germline, CDR1 is SGHTA and CDR2 FQGNSA. The CDR3, as DNA: TGTGCCAGCAGCTTAGCCGCTAGCGGGACCGAGCAGTACTTC. Protein sequence: CASSLAASGTEQYF.

This clone was counted a single time. This rearrangement joins TRBV5-6 to TRBJ1-2, with D hard to call. The V and J ends lost 0 bases and 3 bases respectively, with 9 bases between them. CDR3 length equals 14 residues. From germline, CDR1 is SGHDT and CDR2 YYEEEE. Here the CDR3 DNA reads TGTGCCAGCAGCTTGGGGACGGGGTACTATGGCTACACCTTC. Residues: CASSLGTGYYGYTF.

This sequence joins TRBV10-3 and TRBJ2-2; D perhaps matches TRBD1 (5 bases). With 0 bases removed from V and 7 bases from J, the gap between germline ends came to 18 bases. Germline V lookup: CDR1 ENHRY, CDR2 SYGVKD. The CDR3 totals 17 residues. This CDR3 reads CAISESIPRRVGGELFF. In DNA form, the CDR3 reads TGTGCCATCAGTGAGTCGATTCCCCGCAGGGTAGGCGGGGAGCTGTTTTTT.

The rearrangement joins TRBV7-3 to TRBJ2-1; the D gene is possibly TRBD2 (5 bases). The V end was cut by 2 bases, the J end by 0 bases, with 8 bases between. Germline V gives CDR1 SGHTA, CDR2 FQGTGA. This CDR3 spans 15 amino acids. The CDR3 DNA is TGTGCCAGCAGCTTATCGGGGAGCTCCTACAATGAGCAGTTCTTC. This translates into CASSLSGSSYNEQFF. The full variable domain, rest sourced from reference TRBV7-3 and TRBJ2-1, is GAGVSQTPSNKVTEKGKYVELRCDPISGHTALYWYRQSLGQGPEFLIYFQGTGAADDSGLPNDRFFAVRPEGSVSTLKIQRTERGDSAVYLCASSLSGSSYNEQFFGPGTRLTVL.

The chain couples TRBV6-5 to TRBJ1-1; D gene uncertain. The CDR3 sequence is 15 residues long. The V end was cut by 4 bases, the J end by 8 bases, with 20 bases between. Per the germline V gene, CDR1 is MNHEY and CDR2 is SVGAGI. CDR3 coding DNA: TGTGCCAGCAGTTCCTCCCGACGGTCGCCGATAGAAGCTTTCTTT. Translated, it gives CASSSSRRSPIEAFF.

The chain is built from TRBV7-8 and TRBJ1-1, with 7 bases that match TRBD1. Losses at the gene ends were 5 bases for V and 7 bases for J; bases not matched to a gene: 10. Germline V CDR1 and CDR2: SGHVS, FQNEAQ. This CDR3 has 14 residues. The CDR3 reads CASSPNRGLDEAFF. DNA for the CDR3: TGTGCCAGCAGCCCAAACAGGGGTTTAGATGAAGCTTTCTTT.

The CDR3 coding sequence is TGTGCCAGCGCCTATACGGAGACCCAGTACTTC. It encodes CASAYTETQYF. The V gene is TRBV11-1, the J gene TRBJ2-5; D is ambiguous. Between the trimmed V and J ends, which lost 8 bases and 5 bases, there was a span of 9 bases. The germline gives CDR1 SGHAT, CDR2 FQDESV (reference sequence). The CDR3 runs 11 residues.

The chain links TRBV11-1 to TRBJ2-2, with D perhaps TRBD1 or TRBD2 (5 bases each). Germline V gene sequence: CDR1 SGHAT, CDR2 FQDESV (reference sequence). Trimming took off 4 bases at V and 15 bases at J, with 21 bases between the two ends. This CDR3 contains 14 residues. Written as DNA, the CDR3 is TGTGCCAGCAGCTCTGGTTTCCCCAACAGGAGGTTGTTTTTT. This sequence encodes CASSSGFPNRRLFF.

V and J are TRBV3-1 (or the pseudogene TRBV3-2) and TRBJ2-7; 7 nucleotides line up with TRBD1. The CDR3 has 14 amino acids. Germline CDR1 is LGHDT and CDR2 is YNNKEL (reference sequence). Unmatched junction bases numbered 7, after V lost 4 bases and J lost 4 bases. This chain's CDR3 is CASSPWDRAYEQYF. The CDR3 DNA is TGTGCCAGCAGCCCCTGGGACAGAGCATACGAGCAGTACTTC.

The V call is TRBV28, the J call TRBJ1-2; TRBD1 might be the D (5 bases). The CDR3 length is 13 residues. Germline V gene data show CDR1 as MDHEN and CDR2 as SYDVKM. V was cut by 3 bases and J by 6 bases, with 11 bases left in between. This chain's CDR3 is CASSFYRGDGYTF. In DNA form, the CDR3 reads TGTGCCAGCAGTTTTTATAGAGGGGATGGCTACACCTTC.

V and J are TRBV3-1 (or the pseudogene TRBV3-2) and TRBJ1-1; TRBD1 might be the D (5 bases). CDR3 length: 14 residues. Germline V gene data show CDR1 as LGHDT and CDR2 as YNNKEL (reference sequence). The V end was cut by 2 bases, the J end by 4 bases, with 11 bases between. The CDR3, as DNA: TGTGCCAGCAGCCAAATGGACACGGGCACTGAAGCTTTCTTT. This gives the protein CASSQMDTGTEAFF.

The rearrangement links TRBV2 to TRBJ2-3; 13 nucleotides agree with TRBD2. Germline values: CDR1 SNHLY, CDR2 FYNNEI. V trimming: 6 bases; J trimming: 4 bases; junction bases outside the gene matches: 7. The CDR3 has 16 residues. The CDR3 DNA is TGTGCCAGCAGGGCTACTAGCGGGGGGGGCGCAGATACGCAGTATTTT. Protein product: CASRATSGGGADTQYF.

The V call is TRBV19, the J call TRBJ2-1; 11 nucleotides match TRBD2. From germline, CDR1 is LNHDA and CDR2 SQIVND (reference sequence). The CDR3 spans 14 residues. The V segment lost 6 bases and the J segment 7 bases; nucleotides outside the gene matches: 5. The CDR3 loop reads CASSPTSGMNEQFF. The CDR3 DNA sequence: TGTGCCAGTAGCCCGACTAGCGGGATGAATGAGCAGTTCTTC.